These 29 T cell receptor beta chains were all obtained from the same sample, sequenced in a study of T cells expressing NK-cell markers. From its re-call of the 5' RACE reads, TCRdb lists each CDR3 protein once, without DNA. The table lists some 440,000 distinct CDR3 sequences, with more than 1.4% in the top ten. Sequenced: blood T cells: a sorted CD56 or NKG2C T cell subset, CD4+ or CD8+ T cells, or bulk PBMC T cells (not recorded which). Source of these receptors: a woman between 45 and 60 years old in good health.

The chain recombines TRBV24-1 with TRBJ2-7. The CDR3 consists of 11 residues. CDR1 is KGHDR, CDR2 SFDVKD, per germline. The CDR3 loop is CATSDRAEQYF.

The chain is built from TRBV27 and TRBJ2-5; TCRdb designates TRBD2, a call that cannot be tested without DNA. Germline V lookup: CDR1 MNHEY, CDR2 SMNVEV (reference sequence). This CDR3 has 15 amino acids. This chain's CDR3 is CASSPRGLAGETQYF.

The chain employs TRBV24-1 and TRBJ2-7. Germline CDR1 reads KGHDR; CDR2 reads SFDVKD. The CDR3 consists of 14 residues. The CDR3 protein is CATSGRFGSYEQYF.

V usage is TRBV24-1 and J usage is TRBJ2-1; checking the TCRdb D call of TRBD1 is not possible without DNA. CDR1 and CDR2 from the germline V gene are KGHDR and SFDVKD. CDR3 size: 14 residues. CDR3 amino acids: CATRGTGSVNEQFF.

This chain uses TRBV10-1 with TRBJ2-3. Germline assignment: CDR1 WNHNN and CDR2 SYGVQD (reference sequence). The CDR3 length is 12 residues. CDR3 loop: CASSESVDTQYF.

J is TRBJ2-1 and V is TRBV6-1. CDR3 length: 13 residues. Germline V gene data show CDR1 as MNHNS and CDR2 as SASEGT. CDR3: CASNRLGLGEQFF.

This CDR3 is CASRQAGTGETQYF. The V and J genes are TRBV2 and TRBJ2-5; TCRdb's D call, TRBD1, is unchecked because there is no DNA. The CDR3 has 14 residues. CDR1 and CDR2 from the germline V gene are SNHLY and FYNNEI.

V gene TRBV5-1 combines with J gene TRBJ2-7; TCRdb's D call, TRBD1, is unchecked because there is no DNA. Germline assignment: CDR1 SGHRS and CDR2 YFSETQ. The CDR3 is made up of 14 amino acids. The CDR3 spells CASSPQDRDYEQYF.

The CDR3 spells CASSRNQNTEAFF. This chain links TRBV12-3 or TRBV12-4 with TRBJ1-1. CDR3 length: 13 residues.

The chain employs TRBV24-1 and TRBJ2-1. Germline V gives CDR1 KGHDR, CDR2 SFDVKD. The CDR3 covers 13 residues. This chain's CDR3 is CATSDLNPVEQFF.

The chain is built from TRBV5-1 and TRBJ2-1; lacking DNA, the TRBD1 call made by TCRdb goes unchecked. CDR3 size: 14 residues. Germline V lookup: CDR1 SGHRS, CDR2 YFSETQ. CDR3 amino acids: CASSTTGPRNEQFF.

This chain links TRBV12-3 or TRBV12-4 with TRBJ2-3; TCRdb's D call of TRBD2 is untestable without DNA. The CDR3 extends over 18 amino acids. The CDR3 sequence is CASSLAGWNSQSTDTQYF.

This chain uses TRBV27 with TRBJ1-2; TCRdb reports TRBD1, a call that lacks DNA to check it against. Germline CDR1 MNHEY, CDR2 SMNVEV (reference sequence). CDR3 length: 14 amino acids. CDR3 sequence reads: CASSGGAVGYGYTF.

The gene calls are TRBV25-1 and TRBJ1-6. The CDR3 runs 12 residues. Germline V CDR1 and CDR2: MGHDK, SYGVNS. Here the CDR3 reads CASSDGNSPLHF.

The V call is TRBV25-1, the J call TRBJ2-3; as DNA is missing, the TRBD1 call by TCRdb cannot be tested. Germline V gene data show CDR1 as MGHDK and CDR2 as SYGVNS. The CDR3 length is 17 residues. The CDR3 loop reads CASKGEGLNLFTDTQYF. The complete variable domain, with remaining parts taken from reference TRBV25-1 and TRBJ2-3, reads EADIYQTPRYLVIGTGKKITLECSQTMGHDKMYWYQQDPGMELHLIHYSYGVNSTEKGDLSSESTVSRIRTEHFPLTLESARPSHTSQYLCASKGEGLNLFTDTQYFGPGTRLTVL.

The V and J genes are TRBV11-2 and TRBJ2-4; TCRdb gives TRBD2 as the D gene, but with no DNA this cannot be confirmed. CDR3 length: 19 residues. In germline, CDR1 is SGHAT, CDR2 FQNNGV. The chain's CDR3 is CASSLGPRLAGAAKNIQYF.

The CDR3 sequence is CATSPGASNGYTF. The J gene is TRBJ1-2, the V gene TRBV24-1; the TCRdb call, TRBD1, lacks DNA for checking. The germline CDR1 and CDR2 sequences are KGHDR and SFDVKD. The CDR3 contains 13 residues.

V and J are TRBV7-9 and TRBJ2-5; no DNA is available, so the TRBD1 call from TCRdb remains unchecked. Germline values: CDR1 SEHNR, CDR2 FQNEAQ (reference sequence). The CDR3 totals 15 residues. CDR3 protein: CASSVRTGMKETQYF.

This chain connects TRBV11-3 to TRBJ2-1. The CDR3 is 15 residues long. Germline loops: CDR1 SGHNT, CDR2 YENEEA. The CDR3 loop is CASTSGGGPYNEQFF.

The chain has TRBV6-5 and TRBJ1-2. The CDR3 totals 13 residues. Germline V gene sequence: CDR1 MNHEY, CDR2 SVGAGI. The CDR3 region is CASSRTATYGYTF.

This chain connects TRBV7-8 to TRBJ2-7; lacking DNA, the TRBD2 call made by TCRdb goes unchecked. The CDR3 contains 18 residues. Germline V gene lookup returns CDR1 SGHVS and CDR2 FQNEAQ. CDR3 loop: CASRPPGLAGGRSYEQYF.

J is TRBJ2-7 and V is TRBV2; as DNA is missing, the TRBD2 call by TCRdb cannot be tested. Germline CDR1 and CDR2: SNHLY and FYNNEI. The CDR3 spans 14 residues. The CDR3: CASSRVAGDTKQYF. Drawing the rest from reference TRBV2 and TRBJ2-7, the complete variable domain is EPEVTQTPSHQVTQMGQEVILRCVPISNHLYFYWYRQILGQKVEFLVSFYNNEISEKSEIFDDQFSVERPDGSNFTLKIRSTKLEDSAMYFCASSRVAGDTKQYFGPGTRLTVT.

This CDR3 is CLTGGGTEAFF. This chain links TRBV20-1 with TRBJ1-1; TCRdb proposes TRBD1, but this gene call is untestable without DNA. The CDR3 length is 11 residues. Germline V CDR1 and CDR2: DFQATT, SNEGSKA (reference sequence).

V and J are TRBV29-1 and TRBJ2-7; TCRdb indicates TRBD2, and absent DNA this call remains unverified. Germline CDR1 SQVTM, CDR2 ANQGSEA. The CDR3 length is 13 residues. The CDR3 is CSAALAFSYEQYF.

This sequence joins TRBV29-1 and TRBJ2-5. Germline CDR1 and CDR2: SQVTM and ANQGSEA. The CDR3 covers 14 residues. CDR3 in amino acids: CSVGVVVVGETQYF.

This chain connects TRBV29-1 to TRBJ1-1. Germline V gene sequence: CDR1 SQVTM, CDR2 ANQGSEA. The CDR3 spans 13 residues. CDR3 sequence: CSVFIRVNTEAFF.

The V call is TRBV11-2, the J call TRBJ2-3; TCRdb's D call, TRBD2, is unchecked because there is no DNA. The CDR3 has 15 amino acids. Germline CDR1 SGHAT, CDR2 FQNNGV. The CDR3 region is CASSFRDFSTDTQYF.

The chain links TRBV5-1 to TRBJ1-1; TCRdb reports TRBD1, a call that lacks DNA to check it against. The CDR3 has 15 residues. Germline CDR1 reads SGHRS; CDR2 reads YFSETQ. CDR3 in amino acids: CASSTMDGKNTEAFF.

This chain joins TRBV4-1 and TRBJ2-1; TCRdb calls TRBD1, which cannot be checked without DNA. CDR3 size: 14 residues. The germline V gene has CDR1 MGHRA and CDR2 YSYEKL. The chain's CDR3 is CASSQVTGGNEQFF.